These 23 T cell receptor beta chains were sequenced from one sample in a study of graft-versus-host responses after intestinal transplantation. TCRdb's copy holds only in-frame clones and misses some; the assay was immunoSEQ multiplex PCR. Of fewer than 95,000 clones in the sample, about nine tenths were seen once. These receptors have no identified antigens. The sequencing here drew on unstimulated CD8+ T cells sorted from spleen or lymph node cells, taken before transplant. The source of these receptors is a human donor who was the organ donor for an intestinal transplant.

The V and J genes are TRBV27 and TRBJ2-5; perhaps TRBD2 as D (5 bases). The J call may be faulty, since TRBJ2-7 better matches the DNA end. The V gene's germline CDR1 is MNHEY and CDR2 SMNVEV (reference sequence). This CDR3 is built from 13 residues. CDR3 nucleotide sequence: TGTGCCAGCAGTTTCCGGGGTCAGTCCGAGCAGTACTTC. It codes for CASSFRGQSEQYF.

The chain recombines TRBV2 with TRBJ1-2; 7 positions agree with TRBD1. CDR1 SNHLY and CDR2 FYNNEI come from the germline V gene. V was pared by 3 bases and J by 7 bases, with 11 bases of the junction left unmatched. The CDR3 has 15 residues. The CDR3 reads CASSDRKEQGGGYTF. For the CDR3, the DNA is TGTGCCAGCAGTGATCGCAAGGAGCAGGGGGGTGGCTACACCTTC.

The V call is TRBV7-9, the J call TRBJ2-3; tentative D call: TRBD2 (6 bases). CDR1 is SEHNR and CDR2 is FQNEAQ in the germline V gene (reference sequence). CDR3 size: 12 residues. V gave up 11 bases and J gave up 6 bases, with 15 bases separating them. The CDR3 loop is CASLGGIDTQYF. The CDR3 region has the DNA TGTGCCTCGCTGGGGGGAATCGATACGCAGTATTTT.

The chain is built from TRBV19 and TRBJ2-7; TRBD2 might be the D (5 bases). This CDR3 comprises 11 residues. V shed 5 bases and J shed 6 bases, with 8 bases lying between them. CDR1 is LNHDA and CDR2 is SQIVND in the germline V gene (reference sequence). CDR3 sequence (DNA): TGTGCCAGTAGTTACGGAGGCGAGCAGTACTTC. It translates to CASSYGGEQYF.

The J gene is TRBJ2-7, the V gene TRBV29-1, with 9 bases matching TRBD1. Germline trimming cut 6 bases from V and 0 bases from J; bases unmatched to any gene: 9. CDR1 is SQVTM and CDR2 is ANQGSEA in the germline V gene. The CDR3 runs to 15 residues. The CDR3 spells CSVFFGQGSSYEQYF. CDR3 nucleotide sequence: TGCAGCGTCTTCTTCGGACAGGGGAGCTCCTACGAGCAGTACTTC.

V gene TRBV19 combines with J gene TRBJ1-5, with 8 bases identical to TRBD1. Germline V CDR1 and CDR2: LNHDA, SQIVND (reference sequence). J was trimmed by 9 bases and V by 3 bases; bases with no gene match: 7. The CDR3 sequence is 14 residues long. The DNA for the CDR3 is TGTGCCAGTAGTATTATGGCAGGGGGCCCGCCCCAGCATTTT. This encodes CASSIMAGGPPQHF.

The chain carries TRBV9 and TRBJ2-5; TRBD2 agrees at 12 bases. CDR1 is SGDLS, CDR2 YYNGEE, per germline. CDR3 length: 15 amino acids. V gave up 0 bases and J gave up 4 bases; unmatched junction bases: 1. The CDR3 DNA is TGTGCCAGCAGCGTAGAGACTAGCGGGGGAGAGACCCAGTACTTC. Its protein product is CASSVETSGGETQYF.

The V call is TRBV4-2, the J call TRBJ2-1; possibly TRBD1 for D (5 bases). This CDR3 comprises 14 residues. The V gene lost 1 base and the J gene lost 4 bases, with 8 bases spanning the gap. Germline CDR1 and CDR2: LGHNA and YNFKEQ. This CDR3 is CASSQGGAYNEQFF. The CDR3 DNA sequence: TGTGCCAGCAGCCAAGGGGGCGCTTACAATGAGCAGTTCTTC.

The rearrangement joins TRBV6-1 to TRBJ2-7; a weak D match, TRBD1 (6 bases). Germline CDR1 MNHNS, CDR2 SASEGT. V lost 8 bases, J lost 3 bases, and 14 bases lay in between. The CDR3 contains 13 residues. For the CDR3, the DNA is TGTGCCAGCCGACAGGTCCAAGACTACGAGCAGTACTTC. This encodes CASRQVQDYEQYF.

The chain joins TRBV4-1 to TRBJ2-7, with 7 bases lining up with TRBD2. Germline CDR1 reads MGHRA; CDR2 reads YSYEKL. This CDR3 comprises 15 residues. With V trimmed by 0 bases and J by 7 bases, 9 bases remained unmatched. DNA for the CDR3: TGCGCCAGCAGCCAAGAACTTAGCGGGCGGGGGGAGCAGTACTTC. Its translation is CASSQELSGRGEQYF.

About this clone: A junction boundary mismatches the germline segment, possibly from a read error. J is TRBJ2-1 and V is TRBV27, with TRBD2 as a possible D gene (6 bases). This CDR3 contains 16 residues. Germline CDR1 and CDR2: MNHEY and SMNVEV (reference sequence). The CDR3 DNA is TGTGCCAGCAGTTTTCTGGGCGGGGAACTTTACAATGAGCGGTTCTTC. It yields the protein CASSFLGGELYNERFF.

The rearrangement links TRBV4-2 to TRBJ2-7; TRBD2 aligns across 10 bases. The V gene's germline CDR1 is LGHNA and CDR2 YNFKEQ. The V segment lost 0 bases and the J segment 9 bases; nucleotides outside the gene matches: 11. CDR3 length: 16 residues. CDR3 protein: CASSQDGGTSVYRQYF. The CDR3 DNA is TGTGCCAGCAGCCAAGATGGGGGGACTAGCGTGTATAGGCAGTACTTC.

The J gene is TRBJ2-3, the V gene TRBV4-1; 9 bases fit TRBD2. Trimming removed 0 bases from V and 4 bases from J; junction bases left unmatched: 14. Per germline, CDR1 MGHRA and CDR2 YSYEKL. This CDR3 spans 19 amino acids. CDR3 in amino acids: CASSQDWPSGALRADTQYF. In DNA form, the CDR3 reads TGCGCCAGCAGCCAAGATTGGCCTAGCGGGGCCCTAAGGGCAGATACGCAGTATTTT.

This clone was detected only once. The chain joins TRBV5-6 to TRBJ2-3; TRBD2 matches 7 bases. Germline assignment: CDR1 SGHDT and CDR2 YYEEEE. The CDR3 is 16 amino acids. J gave up 2 bases and V 6 bases, and 12 bases lay outside the gene matches. CDR3 in DNA: TGTGCCAGCAACCCCCCTGGGGGGGAGCCCACAGATACGCAGTATTTT. This gives the protein CASNPPGGEPTDTQYF.

The gene calls are TRBV5-6 and TRBJ2-7; weak D call: TRBD1 (5 bases). The germline V and J ends were trimmed by 0 bases and 4 bases, with 11 bases remaining between them. In germline, CDR1 is SGHDT, CDR2 YYEEEE. The CDR3 spans 14 residues. CDR3 sequence (DNA): TGTGCCAGCAGCTTGGGATCCGACAGTTACGAGCAGTACTTC. It yields the protein CASSLGSDSYEQYF.

This sequence joins TRBV10-1 and TRBJ2-1, with a weak D call TRBD2 (5 bases). The germline V gene encodes CDR1 WNHNN and CDR2 SYGVQD (reference sequence). V gave up 2 bases and J gave up 0 bases, with 5 bases separating them. The length of the CDR3 is 14 residues. The CDR3 DNA reads as TGCGCCAGCAGTGAGCGGGGCTCCTACAATGAGCAGTTCTTC. Translation: CASSERGSYNEQFF.

V usage is TRBV4-1 and J usage is TRBJ1-1, with 7 bases matching TRBD1. In germline, CDR1 is MGHRA, CDR2 YSYEKL. Unmatched junction bases numbered 13, after V lost 7 bases and J lost 2 bases. The CDR3 loop spans 16 amino acids. In DNA, the CDR3 is TGCGCCAGCACCCCGGTGTGGGGACAGTCAAACACTGAAGCTTTCTTT. Amino acids: CASTPVWGQSNTEAFF.

The chain has TRBV9 and TRBJ1-1; 10 bases align to TRBD1. Germline values: CDR1 SGDLS, CDR2 YYNGEE. The CDR3 loop spans 17 amino acids. V was clipped by 0 bases and J by 7 bases; unmatched bases: 12. The CDR3 coding sequence is TGTGCCAGCAGCGTAGCGGGTGGGGGACAGGGGTTAGATGAAGCTTTCTTT. Its translation is CASSVAGGGQGLDEAFF.

The rearrangement uses TRBV4-1 and TRBJ2-3, with 12 nucleotides matching TRBD2. This CDR3 is built from 15 residues. Germline V CDR1 and CDR2: MGHRA, YSYEKL. With 3 bases clipped from V and 3 bases from J, the junction kept 1 base outside the gene matches. CDR3 region: CASSQTSGGTDTQYF. CDR3 coding DNA: TGCGCCAGCAGCCAGACTAGCGGGGGTACAGATACGCAGTATTTT.

This chain links TRBV2 with TRBJ1-2, with unresolved D. With 5 bases removed from V and 2 bases from J, the gap between germline ends came to 18 bases. Germline values: CDR1 SNHLY, CDR2 FYNNEI. CDR3 length: 16 residues. The CDR3 spells CASSPAEGRINYGYTF. Written as DNA, the CDR3 is TGTGCCAGCAGTCCCGCGGAGGGTCGGATAAACTATGGCTACACCTTC. The full variable domain, rest sourced from reference TRBV2 and TRBJ1-2, is EPEVTQTPSHQVTQMGQEVILRCVPISNHLYFYWYRQILGQKVEFLVSFYNNEISEKSEIFDDQFSVERPDGSNFTLKIRSTKLEDSAMYFCASSPAEGRINYGYTFGSGTRLTVV.

The chain employs TRBV29-1 and TRBJ2-7, with 7 positions matching TRBD1. Per germline, CDR1 SQVTM and CDR2 ANQGSEA. V lost 4 bases, J lost 2 bases, and 2 bases stayed unmatched. The CDR3 spans 12 residues. The CDR3 sequence: CSVVTGAYEQYF. The CDR3 region has the DNA TGCAGCGTTGTAACAGGGGCCTACGAGCAGTACTTC.

V gene TRBV2 combines with J gene TRBJ1-4; D perhaps matches TRBD1 (5 bases). CDR1 SNHLY and CDR2 FYNNEI come from the germline V gene. V was cut by 2 bases and J by 8 bases, with 12 bases left in between. This CDR3 is built from 14 residues. The DNA of the CDR3 is TGTGCCAGCAGTGAACGGGAGAGGGACGAAAAACTGTTTTTT. It encodes CASSERERDEKLFF.

This chain links TRBV19 with TRBJ2-5, with TRBD1 matching 7 bases. Trimming took 4 bases from V and 1 from J; bases not matched to a gene: 9. From germline, CDR1 is LNHDA and CDR2 SQIVND (reference sequence). The CDR3 runs to 16 residues. The CDR3 DNA reads TGTGCCAGTAGTACCTCCCCCAGGGGGATCCAAGAGACCCAGTACTTC. Translating gives CASSTSPRGIQETQYF.